The 28 T cell receptor beta chains presented below share a single source sample, sequenced in a study of blood T cells in healthy people across ages. A second PCR, run for roughly 7 to 12 cycles, used a sample-barcoded 5' primer plus a J-beta primer mix. One entry per CDR3 protein results from TCRdb running MiXCR on the 5' RACE reads. There are over 750,000 distinct CDR3 sequences in the sample; 25% occur only once, and just under 9.5% lies in the top ten. These sequences were also reported in another study, on T cells of mothers and their children.

The sequenced sample consisted of blood. These receptors all stem from a boy between 10 and 17 years old in good health.

This clonotype was found a few times. This sequence joins TRBV7-3 and TRBJ2-2; D is uncertain. Germline V CDR1 and CDR2: SGHTA, FQGTGA. The CDR3 extends over 13 amino acids. Trimming took 0 bases from V and 6 from J, leaving 5 bases between them. The CDR3 region is CASSLTTPGELFF. The CDR3 region has the DNA TGTGCCAGCAGCTTAACTACCCCCGGGGAGCTGTTTTTT.

The genes are TRBV4-2 and TRBJ2-1; D gene uncertain. The CDR3 runs to 14 residues. Between the trimmed V and J ends, which lost 1 base and 6 bases, there was a span of 10 bases. CDR1 is LGHNA, CDR2 YNFKEQ, per germline. This CDR3 reads CASSQAGDTNEQFF. DNA for the CDR3: TGTGCCAGCAGCCAAGCAGGAGATACCAATGAGCAGTTCTTC.

This clonotype was picked up a small number of times. At one end, the junction sequence differs from germline, possibly due to a read error. The genes are TRBV4-3 and TRBJ2-7; 7 bases fit TRBD1. CDR3 length: 13 amino acids. Germline CDR1 reads LGHNA; CDR2 reads YSLEER. The CDR3 sequence is CASSQDREDRLNF. CDR3 DNA: TGCGCCAGCAGCCAAGATCGCGAGGACAGGCTTAACTTC.

In the case of this clonotype: An end of the junction does not agree with germline; a read error may underlie this. The J gene is TRBJ2-7, the V gene TRBV6-6, with D maybe TRBD2 (7 bases). Germline V gene lookup returns CDR1 MNHNY and CDR2 SVGAGI (reference sequence). This CDR3 comprises 14 residues. This chain's CDR3 is CASSYGDLGGERYF. The CDR3 DNA reads as TGTGCCAGCAGTTACGGGGACCTAGGGGGGGAGCGGTACTTC.

The DNA for the CDR3 is TGCGCCAGCAGTGATTTCCCGGGTGGGGGGAGCCCAGATACGCAGTATTTT. This codes for CASSDFPGGGSPDTQYF. The chain links TRBV10-2 to TRBJ2-3, with D perhaps matching TRBD2 (6 bases). Trimming stripped 3 bases from V and 4 bases from J, with 20 bases between. The length of the CDR3 is 17 residues. Germline CDR1 WSHSY, CDR2 SAAADI.

The chain has TRBV2 and TRBJ2-3, with 9 bases matching TRBD2. This CDR3 is built from 14 residues. From germline, CDR1 is SNHLY and CDR2 FYNNEI. V dropped 7 bases and J dropped 1; count of bases not matched to a gene: 3. The CDR3 region has the DNA TGTGCCAGCACAGCGGGGGGACGCACAGATACGCAGTATTTT. Encoded protein: CASTAGGRTDTQYF.

This clonotype has only a few counts. The rearrangement links TRBV6-1 to TRBJ2-7; 9 bases are shared with TRBD2. Germline values: CDR1 MNHNS, CDR2 SASEGT. CDR3 length equals 16 residues. V was clipped by 5 bases and J by 3 bases; unmatched bases: 11. DNA for the CDR3: TGTGCCAGCAGTCAAAACACGGCGGGAGGGGTCTACGAGCAGTACTTC. Amino acids: CASSQNTAGGVYEQYF.

V and J are TRBV7-3 and TRBJ2-7, with D tentatively TRBD1 (6 bases). The germline V and J ends were trimmed by 2 bases and 3 bases, with 14 bases remaining between them. In germline, CDR1 is SGHTA, CDR2 FQGTGA. The CDR3 runs 15 residues. The CDR3 DNA sequence: TGTGCCAGCAGCTTACAGGGGTCTGGATTCTACGAGCAGTACTTC. Translated, it gives CASSLQGSGFYEQYF.

This clonotype has a handful of counts. The CDR3 sequence is CASSQDLSSIGGDTEAFF. The CDR3 coding sequence is TGCGCCAGCAGCCAAGATCTATCGAGTATTGGCGGGGACACTGAAGCTTTCTTT. The rearrangement links TRBV4-3 to TRBJ1-1; no clear D. CDR3 size: 18 residues. CDR1 LGHNA and CDR2 YSLEER come from the germline V gene. V was trimmed by 0 bases and J by 3 bases, leaving 20 bases between them.

The chain combines TRBV6-2 or TRBV6-3 with TRBJ2-4; D perhaps matches TRBD1 (5 bases). With 6 bases removed from V and 0 bases from J, the gap between germline ends came to 9 bases. Per germline, CDR1 MNHEY and CDR2 SVGEGT. The CDR3 runs to 14 residues. CDR3 nucleotide sequence: TGTGCCAGCAGAATTAGGGGAGCCAAAAACATTCAGTACTTC. The encoded protein is CASRIRGAKNIQYF.

The sample holds one count of this clonotype. The V and J genes are TRBV7-2 and TRBJ2-1; 12 bases are shared with TRBD2. The germline gives CDR1 SGHTA, CDR2 FQGNSA. V shed 5 bases and J 9 bases; nucleotides not matched to a gene: 11. CDR3 length: 16 residues. The CDR3: CASSPAGTSGYGEQFF. The CDR3 DNA is TGTGCCAGCAGCCCGGCCGGGACTAGCGGGTACGGTGAGCAGTTCTTC.

This chain uses TRBV24-1 with TRBJ2-2; TRBD1 is a possible D gene (6 bases). Trimming pared 5 bases from V and 5 bases from J, leaving 11 bases between. Germline CDR1 is KGHDR and CDR2 is SFDVKD. CDR3 size: 14 residues. CDR3 sequence (DNA): TGTGCCACCAGTGGCGACAGGCAAACCGGGGAGCTGTTTTTT. This codes for CATSGDRQTGELFF.

The chain recombines TRBV6-2 or TRBV6-3 with TRBJ2-5, with TRBD1 as a possible D gene (6 bases). The J call may not be correct, given that the DNA end is closer to TRBJ2-1. The CDR3 sequence is 16 residues long. Germline V CDR1 and CDR2: MNHEY, SVGEGT. CDR3 sequence reads: CASSSSWGPVPHEQFF. DNA for the CDR3: TGTGCCAGCAGTTCCTCGTGGGGGCCTGTCCCCCATGAGCAGTTCTTC.

In this sample, this clonotype turned up a few times. The rearrangement links TRBV25-1 to TRBJ2-5, with a weak D call TRBD2 (6 bases). With 1 base removed from V and 3 bases from J, the gap between germline ends came to 15 bases. The CDR3 consists of 16 residues. The V gene's germline CDR1 is MGHDK and CDR2 SYGVNS. Here the CDR3 DNA reads TGTGCCAGCAGTGAATCCACTGGAGGGGTCGAAGAGACCCAGTACTTC. It is translated as CASSESTGGVEETQYF.

The genes are TRBV25-1 and TRBJ1-2; TRBD1 is a possible D gene (6 bases). CDR3 length: 14 residues. CDR1 and CDR2 from the germline V gene are MGHDK and SYGVNS. Trimming removed 3 bases at V and 2 bases at J, with 10 bases between. CDR3 bases: TGTGCCAGCAGTGAGGGGGGCCTCAACTATGGCTACACCTTC. This gives the protein CASSEGGLNYGYTF.

This clonotype was found a few times. The rearrangement links TRBV28 to TRBJ2-5; 10 bases align to TRBD1. The CDR3 contains 15 residues. With V trimmed by 5 bases and J by 4 bases, 7 bases remained unmatched. Germline CDR1 MDHEN, CDR2 SYDVKM. CDR3 protein: CASSPRQGARETQYF. The CDR3 nucleotides are TGTGCCAGCAGTCCAAGACAGGGGGCACGAGAGACCCAGTACTTC.

This clonotype showed up just a few times. The chain links TRBV20-1 to TRBJ1-2, with a tentative D call TRBD1 (6 bases). V was pared by 0 bases and J by 8 bases, with 19 bases between. Germline values: CDR1 DFQATT, CDR2 SNEGSKA (reference sequence). The CDR3 consists of 15 residues. This CDR3 reads CSARDAGASEAGYTF. CDR3 nucleotide sequence: TGCAGTGCTAGAGATGCAGGGGCCTCGGAGGCGGGCTACACCTTC.

This clonotype was detected a few times. J is TRBJ1-1 and V is TRBV6-5, with D unresolved. The germline V gene has CDR1 MNHEY and CDR2 SVGAGI. Trimming took 8 bases from V and 8 from J, leaving 12 bases between them. The CDR3 spans 11 residues. The CDR3 DNA sequence: TGTGCCAGCCATGGGCGGGGAGAAGCTTTCTTT. Translating it yields CASHGRGEAFF.

V and J are TRBV6-1 and TRBJ1-2, with a possible D match to TRBD1 (5 bases). CDR3 length: 14 amino acids. Trimming removed 8 bases at V and 4 bases at J, with 17 bases between. CDR1 MNHNS and CDR2 SASEGT come from the germline V gene. The CDR3 region has the DNA TGTGCCAGCCTCAGTCCACCAGGGACCTATGGCTACACCTTC. Residues: CASLSPPGTYGYTF.

V usage is TRBV3-1 and J usage is TRBJ2-3, with D possibly matching TRBD1 (6 bases). Germline lookup yields CDR1 LGHDT and CDR2 YNNKEL (reference sequence). The CDR3 has 15 residues. Trimming shortened V by 3 bases and J by 5 bases, and 15 bases separated the two germline ends. In nucleotides, the CDR3 is TGTGCCAGCAGCCACCTACAGGGTTCAGGAGATACGCAGTATTTT. As protein: CASSHLQGSGDTQYF.

This sequence joins TRBV7-2 and TRBJ2-7, with unresolved D. Trimming took 0 bases from V and 7 from J, leaving 10 bases between them. Germline V gives CDR1 SGHTA, CDR2 FQGNSA. The CDR3 is 13 amino acids. CDR3 in amino acids: CASSLAGSNEQYF. CDR3 coding DNA: TGTGCCAGCAGCTTAGCGGGGTCAAATGAGCAGTACTTC. Using reference TRBV7-2 and TRBJ2-7 for the parts outside the CDR3, the full variable domain is GAGVSQSPSNKVTEKGKDVELRCDPISGHTALYWYRQSLGQGLEFLIYFQGNSAPDKSGLPSDRFSAERTGGSVSTLTIQRTQQEDSAVYLCASSLAGSNEQYFGPGTRLTVT.

For this clonotype: Germline is not matched at one junction end, which may reflect a read error. This rearrangement joins TRBV7-2 to TRBJ2-3; D remains unclear. The CDR3 totals 13 residues. Per germline, CDR1 SGHTA and CDR2 FQGNSA. CDR3 in DNA: TGTGCCGGCAGCTCGCAGAGCACAGATACGCAGTATTTT. It is translated as CAGSSQSTDTQYF.

This clonotype was seen more than once but under ten times. J is TRBJ2-1 and V is TRBV7-2; TRBD2 matches 8 bases. The V gene end was trimmed by 5 bases and the J gene end by 10 bases; junction bases not matched to a gene: 4. CDR1 is SGHTA and CDR2 is FQGNSA in the germline V gene. There are 12 residues in the CDR3. CDR3 loop: CASSIPSGEQFF. The CDR3 region has the DNA TGTGCCAGCAGCATTCCTAGCGGGGAGCAGTTCTTC.

This chain links TRBV7-2 with TRBJ1-4; D unclear. Trimming took 1 base from V and 10 from J, leaving 7 bases between them. The CDR3 spans 12 residues. Germline V gene sequence: CDR1 SGHTA, CDR2 FQGNSA. This chain's CDR3 is CASSLGASKLFF. In nucleotides, the CDR3 is TGTGCCAGCAGCTTAGGGGCGTCAAAACTGTTTTTT.

V usage is TRBV20-1 and J usage is TRBJ2-4; a weak D match, TRBD2 (6 bases). V shed 6 bases and J shed 6 bases, with 21 bases lying between them. CDR3 length: 15 residues. The V gene's germline CDR1 is DFQATT and CDR2 SNEGSKA (reference sequence). The CDR3 DNA reads TGCAGTGCCATGAATGGAGGGGCCCCGGGAAACATTCAGTACTTC. Its translation is CSAMNGGAPGNIQYF.

The V call is TRBV18, the J call TRBJ2-1; 7 bases are shared with TRBD1. The CDR3 has 15 amino acids. CDR1 is KGHSH, CDR2 LQKENI, per germline. V lost 4 bases, J lost 6 bases, and 9 bases stayed unmatched. The CDR3 loop reads CASSHRDSGSNEQFF. The CDR3 DNA reads TGTGCCAGCTCACACCGGGACAGTGGGTCCAATGAGCAGTTCTTC.

In this sample, this clonotype turned up a few times. The genes are TRBV7-9 and TRBJ1-4; TRBD1 might be the D (5 bases). The germline gives CDR1 SEHNR, CDR2 FQNEAQ (reference sequence). Trimming pared 7 bases from V and 0 bases from J, leaving 12 bases between. The CDR3 sequence is 15 residues long. The CDR3 loop reads CASIPGPATNEKLFF. CDR3 DNA sequence: TGTGCCAGCATCCCGGGGCCTGCAACTAATGAAAAACTGTTTTTT.

The CDR3 DNA follows: TGTGCCACCAGTGATAAGACAGGGGCTGGAGGCAACACCTTC. Translating gives CATSDKTGAGGNTF. The genes are TRBV24-1 and TRBJ1-2; 8 bases line up with TRBD1. Per germline, CDR1 KGHDR and CDR2 SFDVKD. V trimming: 3 bases; J trimming: 12 bases; junction bases outside the gene matches: 11. This CDR3 region has 14 residues.